This T cell receptor (beta chain) was identified in a study of T cells in Graves' hyperthyroidism and ophthalmopathy. The TCR beta CDR3 regions underwent amplification using RNA transcripts as the source. Researchers ran a first-round RT-PCR on the TCR CDR3 using the HTBI primer set. TCRdb independently ran MiXCR on the multiplex PCR reads; one entry per CDR3 protein. The table lists fewer than 650,000 distinct CDR3 sequences, about 14% of them singletons. This TCR derives from a woman aged 18-29 years with Graves' ophthalmopathy. Specimen: blood.

CDR3 sequence reads: CATSGGGGNQETQYF. The DNA of the CDR3 is TGTGCCACCAGTGGCGGAGGGGGCAACCAAGAGACCCAGTACTTC. The chain couples TRBV24-1 to TRBJ2-5; D may be TRBD1 (7 bases). Germline V gene data show CDR1 as KGHDR and CDR2 as SFDVKD. The CDR3 runs 15 residues. Trimming cost V 5 bases and J 0 bases, with 12 bases left between them.